This passage covers 20 T cell receptor beta chains from one sample sequenced in a study of cytomegalovirus exposure and HLA in healthy donors. The PCR employed 60 Vbeta primers together with 13 Jbeta primers. The data were produced by immunoSEQ multiplex PCR, yet TCRdb's version contains in-frame clones alone and is incomplete. The table lists approximately 220,000 clones, roughly 80% of them singletons. The sample comprised PBMCs. These receptors all come from a man aged 30 to 45 in good health and CMV-seronegative.

V usage is TRBV9 and J usage is TRBJ1-1; no clear D. In germline, CDR1 is SGDLS, CDR2 YYNGEE. This CDR3 spans 13 amino acids. The V end lost 0 bases, the J end lost 4 bases, and 7 bases lay between the germline ends. CDR3 bases: TGTGCCAGCAGCGTAGGAGGTCTCACTGAAGCTTTCTTT. Amino acid sequence: CASSVGGLTEAFF.

The rearrangement joins TRBV7-2 to TRBJ1-1; D not resolved. V was pared by 1 base and J by 6 bases, with 12 bases between. Germline V CDR1 and CDR2: SGHTA, FQGNSA. The CDR3 contains 14 residues. Written as DNA, the CDR3 is TGTGCCAGCAGCTTAGTAGTGAGCGGGTCTGAAGCTTTCTTT. Amino acids: CASSLVVSGSEAFF.

The chain combines TRBV5-6 with TRBJ2-7, with TRBD1 as a possible D gene (6 bases). The CDR3 runs 12 residues. V was clipped by 6 bases and J by 6 bases, with 13 bases between them. Germline V lookup: CDR1 SGHDT, CDR2 YYEEEE. The CDR3 DNA follows: TGTGCCAGCAACAACAGGGCCCCCGAGCAGTACTTC. Translated, it gives CASNNRAPEQYF.

The chain employs TRBV11-1 and TRBJ2-3, with 8 bases aligning to TRBD2. The germline CDR1 and CDR2 sequences are SGHAT and FQDESV (reference sequence). The CDR3 is 15 amino acids. V dropped 6 bases and J dropped 2; count of bases not matched to a gene: 7. DNA for the CDR3: TGTGCCAGCAGTACCCGGGGGGGCCCCACAGATACGCAGTATTTT. Translation: CASSTRGGPTDTQYF. The entire variable domain, with the rest obtained from reference TRBV11-1 and TRBJ2-3, is as follows: EAEVAQSPRYKITEKSQAVAFWCDPISGHATLYWYRQILGQGPELLVQFQDESVVDDSQLPKDRFSAERLKGVDSTLKIQPAELGDSAMYLCASSTRGGPTDTQYFGPGTRLTVL.

The V and J genes are TRBV11-2 and TRBJ2-5; 7 bases agree with TRBD2. Germline values: CDR1 SGHAT, CDR2 FQNNGV. Trimming removed 1 base from V and 4 bases from J; junction bases left unmatched: 3. CDR3 length: 14 residues. CDR3 loop: CASSLGGGPETQYF. For the CDR3, the DNA is TGTGCCAGCAGCTTAGGGGGAGGGCCAGAGACCCAGTACTTC.

The genes are TRBV6-1 and TRBJ2-5, with 8 positions matching TRBD1. The V gene end was trimmed by 6 bases and the J gene end by 7 bases; junction bases not matched to a gene: 13. CDR1 MNHNS and CDR2 SASEGT come from the germline V gene. The CDR3 totals 15 residues. Here the CDR3 reads CASRLGRDRPWTQYF. The CDR3 nucleotides are TGTGCCAGCAGATTGGGCCGGGACAGGCCCTGGACCCAGTACTTC.

The chain combines TRBV28 with TRBJ1-2; 10 nucleotides align to TRBD1. The V gene end was trimmed by 6 bases and the J gene end by 4 bases; junction bases not matched to a gene: 14. The CDR3 contains 17 residues. Germline CDR1 is MDHEN and CDR2 is SYDVKM. The CDR3 region is CASRAGTGVGYGYGYTF. For the CDR3, the DNA is TGTGCCAGCAGGGCAGGGACAGGGGTCGGGTATGGCTATGGCTACACCTTC.

The V and J genes are TRBV5-1 and TRBJ2-2; D is unresolved. Trimming left V 3 bases short and J 3 bases short, with 6 bases between. CDR1 is SGHRS and CDR2 is YFSETQ in the germline V gene. The CDR3 is made up of 13 amino acids. In DNA, the CDR3 is TGCGCCAGCAGCTATGACTACACCGGGGAGCTGTTTTTT. Amino acids: CASSYDYTGELFF.

This rearrangement joins TRBV2 to TRBJ2-5; 10 nucleotides align to TRBD1. Matching the DNA end better, TRBJ2-7 makes the J call doubtful. This CDR3 contains 14 residues. CDR1 and CDR2 from the germline V gene are SNHLY and FYNNEI. The CDR3 protein is CASSLTGGPYEQYF. The DNA for the CDR3 is TGTGCCAGCAGTTTGACAGGGGGCCCCTACGAGCAGTACTTC.

V usage is TRBV19 and J usage is TRBJ2-3; D is perhaps TRBD2 (5 bases). The CDR3 is made up of 15 amino acids. The ends were cut back, 4 bases at V and 2 bases at J, with 13 bases in the middle. In germline, CDR1 is LNHDA, CDR2 SQIVND (reference sequence). The CDR3 bases are TGTGCCAGTAGTAGGTCGGGATCACTCACAGATACGCAGTATTTT. This sequence encodes CASSRSGSLTDTQYF.

The chain links TRBV9 to TRBJ2-7; D is undetermined. Trimming left V 0 bases short and J 3 bases short, with 7 bases between. Germline loops: CDR1 SGDLS, CDR2 YYNGEE. This CDR3 contains 13 residues. CDR3 DNA sequence: TGTGCCAGCAGCGTAGAATCCAACTACGAGCAGTACTTC. The encoded protein is CASSVESNYEQYF.

Here the CDR3 DNA reads TGTGCCAGCAGCTTGGATTCGGACAAGCCCTACGAGCAGTACTTC. Amino acid sequence: CASSLDSDKPYEQYF. This chain connects TRBV5-4 to TRBJ2-7; a weak D match, TRBD1 (5 bases). CDR3 length equals 15 residues. The germline V gene has CDR1 SGHNT and CDR2 YYREEE (reference sequence). V lost 0 bases, J lost 2 bases, and 12 bases lay in between.

V is TRBV12-1 and J is TRBJ2-2; the D call TRBD2 from the table was never checked on the DNA. TRBV12-1 is described as a pseudogene. The CDR3 has 15 residues. The CDR3: CARAYRGEGTGELFF. CDR3 DNA: TGTGCCAGAGCCTACCGAGGGGAGGGCACCGGGGAGCTGTTTTTT.

V and J are TRBV6-1 and TRBJ2-3; 8 positions match TRBD2. The CDR3 has 21 residues. Germline trimming cut 0 bases from V and 3 bases from J; bases unmatched to any gene: 20. Germline values: CDR1 MNHNS, CDR2 SASEGT. CDR3 nucleotides: TGTGCCAGCAGTGAAGCGAATGTGGGACTAGGGTGGTTAGGGTGGACAGATACGCAGTATTTT. Translated, it gives CASSEANVGLGWLGWTDTQYF.

The chain is built from TRBV19 and TRBJ2-7, with D perhaps matching TRBD1 (6 bases). Germline V gives CDR1 LNHDA, CDR2 SQIVND (reference sequence). Trimming removed 2 bases at V and 1 base at J, with 12 bases between. The CDR3 consists of 15 residues. This chain's CDR3 is CASSISDSLSYEQYF. For the CDR3, the DNA is TGTGCCAGTAGTATATCGGACAGCCTTTCCTACGAGCAGTACTTC.

The V call is TRBV28, the J call TRBJ2-7, with D tentatively TRBD1 (6 bases). The germline gives CDR1 MDHEN, CDR2 SYDVKM. The CDR3 totals 11 residues. Trimming left V 4 bases short and J 12 bases short, with 13 bases between. As DNA, the CDR3 is TGTGCCAGCAGTTCTCCGGGACAACCGTACTTC. The encoded protein is CASSSPGQPYF.

The chain employs TRBV7-3 and TRBJ1-5; D is unclear. The CDR3 spans 12 residues. Per the germline V gene, CDR1 is SGHTA and CDR2 is FQGTGA. V lost 3 bases and J lost 4, with 4 bases in between. Here the CDR3 reads CASSFRNQPQHF. CDR3 coding DNA: TGTGCCAGCAGCTTCAGAAATCAGCCCCAGCATTTT.

V usage is TRBV4-2 and J usage is TRBJ2-2, with 7 bases fitting TRBD1. Per the germline V gene, CDR1 is LGHNA and CDR2 is YNFKEQ. The ends lost 4 bases at V and 4 bases at J; junction bases unmatched: 3. The CDR3 extends over 14 amino acids. The CDR3 reads CASSPEGATGELFF. For the CDR3, the DNA is TGTGCCAGCAGCCCTGAGGGGGCCACCGGGGAGCTGTTTTTT.

This clone showed up just once. The rearrangement links TRBV28 to TRBJ1-6; 9 bases are shared with TRBD1. The length of the CDR3 is 14 residues. Germline loops: CDR1 MDHEN, CDR2 SYDVKM. J lost 12 bases, V lost 7 bases, and 10 bases had no gene match. The CDR3 DNA sequence: TGTGCCAGCAAAGGGACAGGGAGTGTAGGACCCCTCCACTTT. It specifies CASKGTGSVGPLHF.

The rearrangement uses TRBV19 and TRBJ2-7; TRBD1 aligns across 7 bases. V lost 9 bases and J lost 2; bases outside the gene matches: 7. The CDR3 is 13 amino acids. Germline V CDR1 and CDR2: LNHDA, SQIVND (reference sequence). In nucleotides, the CDR3 is TGTGCCAGCCGGGACAGTCTAACCTACGAGCAGTACTTC. Its protein product is CASRDSLTYEQYF. Combining the CDR3 with reference TRBV19 and TRBJ2-7 gives the whole variable domain DGGITQSPKYLFRKEGQNVTLSCEQNLNHDAMYWYRQDPGQGLRLIYYSQIVNDFQKGDIAEGYSVSREKKESFPLTVTSAQKNPTAFYLCASRDSLTYEQYFGPGTRLTVT.